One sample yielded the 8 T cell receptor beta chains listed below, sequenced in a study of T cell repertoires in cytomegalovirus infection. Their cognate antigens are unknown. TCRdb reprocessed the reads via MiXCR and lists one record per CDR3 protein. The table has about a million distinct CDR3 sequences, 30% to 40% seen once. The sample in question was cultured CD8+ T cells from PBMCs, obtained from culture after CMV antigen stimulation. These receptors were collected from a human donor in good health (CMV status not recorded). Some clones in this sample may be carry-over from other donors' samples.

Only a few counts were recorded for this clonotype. For the CDR3, the DNA is TGTGCCAGTAGCTCGACCCCTGAAGCTTTCTTT. Translated: CASSSTPEAFF. V is TRBV19 and J is TRBJ1-1; D not certain. The CDR3 is made up of 11 amino acids. The germline gives CDR1 LNHDA, CDR2 SQIVND (reference sequence). V gave up 6 bases and J gave up 6 bases, with 8 bases separating them.

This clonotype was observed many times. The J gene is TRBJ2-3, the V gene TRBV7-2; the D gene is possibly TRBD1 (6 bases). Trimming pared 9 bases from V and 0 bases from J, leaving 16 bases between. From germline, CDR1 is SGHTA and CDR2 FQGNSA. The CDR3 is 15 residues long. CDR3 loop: CASHAGTTSTDTQYF. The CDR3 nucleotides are TGTGCCAGTCACGCCGGGACAACGAGCACAGATACGCAGTATTTT.

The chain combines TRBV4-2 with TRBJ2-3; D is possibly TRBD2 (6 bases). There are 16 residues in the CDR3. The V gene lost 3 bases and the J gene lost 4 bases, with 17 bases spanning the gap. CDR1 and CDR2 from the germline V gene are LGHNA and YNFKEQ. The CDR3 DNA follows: TGTGCCAGCAGCCACTTAGGAGGGGAAGGGGCAGATACGCAGTATTTT. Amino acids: CASSHLGGEGADTQYF.

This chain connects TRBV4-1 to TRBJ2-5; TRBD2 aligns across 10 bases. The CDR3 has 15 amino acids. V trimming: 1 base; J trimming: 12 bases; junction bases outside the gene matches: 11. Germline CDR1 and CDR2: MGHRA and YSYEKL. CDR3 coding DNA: TGCGCCAGCAGCCAAGGAATGGCTAGCGGGGGACCCGAGTACTTC. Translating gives CASSQGMASGGPEYF.

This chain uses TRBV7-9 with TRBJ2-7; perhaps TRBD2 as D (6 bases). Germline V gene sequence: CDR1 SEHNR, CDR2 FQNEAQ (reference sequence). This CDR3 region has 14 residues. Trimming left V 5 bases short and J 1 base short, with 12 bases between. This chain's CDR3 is CASSPAGRSYEQYF. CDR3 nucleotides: TGTGCCAGCAGCCCCGCGGGACGGTCCTACGAGCAGTACTTC.

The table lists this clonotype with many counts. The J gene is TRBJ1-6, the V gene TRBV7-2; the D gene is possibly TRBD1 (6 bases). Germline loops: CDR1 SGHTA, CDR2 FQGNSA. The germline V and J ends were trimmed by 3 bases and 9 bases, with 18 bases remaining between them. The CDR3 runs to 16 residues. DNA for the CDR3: TGTGCCAGCAGCTTTAACGGGGGCTATAGCTCTTCACCCCTCCACTTT. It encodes CASSFNGGYSSSPLHF.

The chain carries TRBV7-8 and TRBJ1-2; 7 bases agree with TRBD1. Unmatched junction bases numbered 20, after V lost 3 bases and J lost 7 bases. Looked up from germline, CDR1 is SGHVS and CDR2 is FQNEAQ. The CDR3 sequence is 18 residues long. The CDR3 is CASSLEGAGGTSILGYTF. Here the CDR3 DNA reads TGTGCCAGCAGCTTGGAGGGGGCAGGGGGTACCTCTATCCTTGGCTACACCTTC.

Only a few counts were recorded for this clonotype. CDR3 loop: CASSGTGAASYEQYF. The DNA of the CDR3 is TGTGCCAGCAGTGGGACAGGTGCAGCCTCCTACGAGCAGTACTTC. The rearrangement joins TRBV27 to TRBJ2-7; 8 bases are shared with TRBD1. CDR3 length equals 15 residues. The ends lost 5 bases at V and 0 bases at J; junction bases unmatched: 6. The V gene's germline CDR1 is MNHEY and CDR2 SMNVEV (reference sequence).